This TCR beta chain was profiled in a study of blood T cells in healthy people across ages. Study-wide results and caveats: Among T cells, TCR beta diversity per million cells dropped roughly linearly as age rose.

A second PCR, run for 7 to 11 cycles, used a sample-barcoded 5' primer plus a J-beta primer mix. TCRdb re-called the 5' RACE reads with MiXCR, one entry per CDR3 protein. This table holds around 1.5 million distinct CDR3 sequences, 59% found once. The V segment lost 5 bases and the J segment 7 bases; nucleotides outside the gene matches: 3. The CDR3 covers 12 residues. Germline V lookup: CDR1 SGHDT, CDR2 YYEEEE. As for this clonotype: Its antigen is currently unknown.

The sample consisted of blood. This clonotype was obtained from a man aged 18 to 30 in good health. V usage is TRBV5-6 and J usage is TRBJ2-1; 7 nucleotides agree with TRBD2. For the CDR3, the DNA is TGTGCCAGCAGATGGGGGGGGAATGAGCAGTTCTTC. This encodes CASRWGGNEQFF.